These 27 T cell receptor beta chains came from one sample sequenced in a study of blood T cell repertoires in COVID-19. Generated by immunoSEQ multiplex PCR, the TCRdb table keeps only in-frame clones and is missing some. The sample lists about 180,000 clones, roughly nine tenths occurring once. Sequencing used peripheral blood. The receptor source for this set is a man between 18 and 29 years old who had recovered from COVID-19.

The rearrangement links TRBV14 to TRBJ2-3; D unclear. The CDR3 contains 15 residues. Germline V gene lookup returns CDR1 SGHDN and CDR2 FVKESK. Trimming left V 0 bases short and J 2 bases short, with 9 bases between. The CDR3 nucleotides are TGTGCCAGCAGCCAAGAAGTCAGCGTCACAGATACGCAGTATTTT. Protein sequence: CASSQEVSVTDTQYF.

The chain employs TRBV5-6 and TRBJ2-7; 7 bases are a match to TRBD1. Germline trimming cut 0 bases from V and 3 bases from J; bases unmatched to any gene: 3. From germline, CDR1 is SGHDT and CDR2 YYEEEE. This CDR3 comprises 14 residues. The CDR3 DNA reads as TGTGCCAGCAGCTTGGGACAGGGTAACTACGAGCAGTACTTC. It translates to CASSLGQGNYEQYF.

The chain uses TRBV4-3 and TRBJ2-3, with 8 bases lining up with TRBD2. With V trimmed by 0 bases and J by 5 bases, 10 bases remained unmatched. Germline loops: CDR1 LGHNA, CDR2 YSLEER. The CDR3 extends over 17 amino acids. CDR3 bases: TGCGCCAGCAGCCAAGATAGGGAGCGGGAGAGGTTAGATACGCAGTATTTT. Encoded protein: CASSQDRERERLDTQYF.

The chain joins TRBV6-5 to TRBJ1-4; 9 bases match TRBD1. The CDR3 is made up of 13 amino acids. Trimming took 8 bases from V and 8 from J; bases not matched to a gene: 6. Germline values: CDR1 MNHEY, CDR2 SVGAGI. CDR3 loop: CASGNRGQEKLFF. The CDR3, as DNA: TGTGCCAGCGGAAACAGGGGGCAGGAAAAACTGTTTTTT.

The chain combines TRBV2 with TRBJ2-6; D might be TRBD1 or TRBD2, each matching 7 bases. This CDR3 is built from 15 residues. With 8 bases removed from V and 4 bases from J, the gap between germline ends came to 15 bases. Germline V gene sequence: CDR1 SNHLY, CDR2 FYNNEI. CDR3 sequence: CASGGTAGGANVLTF. CDR3 sequence (DNA): TGTGCCAGCGGTGGGACAGCGGGAGGGGCCAACGTCCTGACTTTC.

The chain uses TRBV13 and TRBJ2-7, with 9 bases lining up with TRBD1. Germline V gene data show CDR1 as PRHDT and CDR2 as FYEKMQ (reference sequence). V lost 6 bases, J lost 4 bases, and 4 bases stayed unmatched. This CDR3 has 13 residues. CDR3 sequence reads: CASRGTGTYEQYF. The CDR3 DNA is TGTGCCAGCAGAGGGACAGGGACTTACGAGCAGTACTTC.

With regard to this clone: Other DNA sequences of this sample code for an identical CDR3. This chain links TRBV24-1 with TRBJ1-5; D remains ambiguous. The length of the CDR3 is 13 residues. Trimming removed 4 bases at V and 2 bases at J, with 5 bases between. Germline V gene data show CDR1 as KGHDR and CDR2 as SFDVKD. CDR3 DNA sequence: TGTGCCACCAGTGACGGGGGCAATCAGCCCCAGCATTTT. Its protein product is CATSDGGNQPQHF.

The chain employs TRBV20-1 and TRBJ2-7; 11 nucleotides align to TRBD2. From germline, CDR1 is DFQATT and CDR2 SNEGSKA (reference sequence). V lost 3 bases to trimming and J lost 2 bases; unmatched junction nucleotides: 3. The CDR3 is made up of 14 amino acids. The CDR3: CSASGTSGTYEQYF. The CDR3 nucleotides are TGCAGTGCTAGTGGGACTAGCGGAACCTACGAGCAGTACTTC.

V and J are TRBV7-3 and TRBJ2-7, with D possibly matching TRBD2 (6 bases). The CDR3 extends over 16 amino acids. Per germline, CDR1 SGHTA and CDR2 FQGTGA. V was clipped by 5 bases and J by 5 bases, with 22 bases between them. CDR3 residues: CASSPRKAGPEDEQYF. As DNA, the CDR3 is TGTGCCAGCAGCCCGCGGAAGGCGGGGCCCGAGGACGAGCAGTACTTC.

In its sample, this clone was seen once. The chain recombines TRBV5-5 with TRBJ2-7; maybe TRBD1 (7 bases). Germline-derived CDR1 and CDR2 are SGHKS and YYEKEE (reference sequence). The V end lost 3 bases, the J end lost 2 bases, and 15 bases lay between the germline ends. There are 15 residues in the CDR3. For the CDR3, the DNA is TGTGCCAGCAGCTCTGCAGGCGGGACAGCCTACGAGCAGTACTTC. Translation: CASSSAGGTAYEQYF.

The chain has TRBV5-8 and TRBJ1-5; 8 bases line up with TRBD1. The CDR3 runs to 15 residues. V lost 2 bases and J lost 4; bases outside the gene matches: 5. Germline CDR1 reads SGHTS; CDR2 reads YDEGEE. This CDR3 reads CASSFVQGANQPQHF. The CDR3 nucleotides are TGTGCCAGCAGCTTTGTCCAGGGGGCGAATCAGCCCCAGCATTTT.

V gene TRBV9 combines with J gene TRBJ1-2; 7 bases are a match to TRBD1. CDR1 and CDR2 from the germline V gene are SGDLS and YYNGEE. This CDR3 region has 14 residues. The V and J ends lost 2 bases and 6 bases, in that order; junction bases with no gene match: 7. Here the CDR3 reads CASSVRQGFDGYTF. Here the CDR3 DNA reads TGTGCCAGCAGCGTTCGACAGGGCTTCGATGGCTACACCTTC.

The chain links TRBV19 to TRBJ2-1, with D possibly matching TRBD2 (7 bases). The germline V gene has CDR1 LNHDA and CDR2 SQIVND (reference sequence). V was shortened by 5 bases and J by 10 bases, with 21 bases between the two germline ends. This CDR3 region has 15 residues. For the CDR3, the DNA is TGTGCCAGTAGTTGGGGCGCGGGGGCGGGAGAAGAGCAGTTCTTC. Its protein is CASSWGAGAGEEQFF.

This chain joins TRBV24-1 and TRBJ2-1; a weak D match, TRBD1 (6 bases). From germline, CDR1 is KGHDR and CDR2 SFDVKD. Trimming left V 7 bases short and J 0 bases short, with 12 bases between. The CDR3 sequence is 15 residues long. DNA for the CDR3: TGTGCCACCAGAAGGGGGTCGAGCTCCTACAATGAGCAGTTCTTC. Encoded protein: CATRRGSSSYNEQFF.

The chain employs TRBV28 and TRBJ1-3; tentative D call: TRBD1 (5 bases). Germline assignment: CDR1 MDHEN and CDR2 SYDVKM. The CDR3 has 12 residues. V was shortened by 10 bases and J by 3 bases, with 10 bases between the two germline ends. The CDR3 coding sequence is TGTGCCACCTGGGGGGATGGAAACACCATATATTTT. This translates into CATWGDGNTIYF.

Only a few counts were recorded for this clone. The V call is TRBV5-1, the J call TRBJ1-4; no firm D call. This CDR3 region has 16 residues. Trimming left V 4 bases short and J 4 bases short, with 17 bases between. CDR1 and CDR2 (germline): SGHRS, YFSETQ. The CDR3 loop reads CASSLSRLTGNEKLFF. CDR3 bases: TGCGCCAGCAGCCTCTCTCGACTCACGGGTAATGAAAAACTGTTTTTT. Full variable domain (rest looked up from reference TRBV5-1 and TRBJ1-4): KAGVTQTPRYLIKTRGQQVTLSCSPISGHRSVSWYQQTPGQGLQFLFEYFSETQRNKGNFPGRFSGRQFSNSRSEMNVSTLELGDSALYLCASSLSRLTGNEKLFFGSGTQLSVL.

The gene calls are TRBV9 and TRBJ2-7, with D tentatively TRBD2 (6 bases). V was trimmed by 0 bases and J by 2 bases, leaving 12 bases between them. The CDR3 contains 15 residues. Germline lookup yields CDR1 SGDLS and CDR2 YYNGEE. CDR3 amino acids: CASSVGSGGTYEQYF. The CDR3 coding sequence is TGTGCCAGCAGCGTAGGCTCCGGGGGTACCTACGAGCAGTACTTC.

The chain has TRBV9 and TRBJ2-5; 9 bases agree with TRBD1. CDR1 is SGDLS, CDR2 YYNGEE, per germline. The ends lost 4 bases at V and 4 bases at J; junction bases unmatched: 8. CDR3 length: 15 amino acids. CDR3 region: CASSSGTGQGETQYF. DNA for the CDR3: TGTGCCAGCAGCTCCGGGACAGGGCAGGGAGAGACCCAGTACTTC.

Only a few counts were recorded for this clone. This chain joins TRBV2 and TRBJ1-4; D may be TRBD1 (5 bases). The V gene lost 4 bases and the J gene lost 15 bases, with 15 bases spanning the gap. Germline V gene sequence: CDR1 SNHLY, CDR2 FYNNEI. The CDR3 covers 12 residues. The CDR3 nucleotides are TGTGCCAGCAGTGCAGAGACAGCCAGAATGTTTTTT. Residues: CASSAETARMFF.

This clone appeared once. The genes are TRBV6-2 or TRBV6-3 and TRBJ1-1; TRBD1 matches 10 bases. With V trimmed by 2 bases and J by 5 bases, 8 bases remained unmatched. The CDR3 has 16 residues. Germline V CDR1 and CDR2: MNHEY, SVGEGT. Written as DNA, the CDR3 is TGTGCCAGCAGTTACGGGACGGGACAGGGGTCAACTGAAGCTTTCTTT. This translates into CASSYGTGQGSTEAFF.

V and J are TRBV5-5 and TRBJ2-2; no clear D gene. CDR3 length: 16 residues. From germline, CDR1 is SGHKS and CDR2 YYEKEE (reference sequence). V was cut by 4 bases and J by 0 bases, with 13 bases left in between. CDR3 sequence reads: CASSPLKSPNTGELFF. Written as DNA, the CDR3 is TGTGCCAGCAGCCCCCTTAAGAGTCCGAACACCGGGGAGCTGTTTTTT.

The chain recombines TRBV6-2 or TRBV6-3 with TRBJ1-2; D is perhaps TRBD1 (6 bases). Deletions cut 1 base from V and 5 bases from J, with 14 bases between. Germline CDR1 is MNHEY and CDR2 is SVGEGT. The CDR3 spans 15 residues. The CDR3 protein is CASSYWDNPQYGYTF. The CDR3 nucleotides are TGTGCCAGCAGTTACTGGGACAATCCCCAGTATGGCTACACCTTC.

The CDR3 DNA reads as TGTGCCAGCAGTTCCCGACAGAACGAGCAGTACTTC. Protein product: CASSSRQNEQYF. The gene calls are TRBV27 and TRBJ2-7; possible D gene TRBD1, 5 bases. Trimming took 4 bases from V and 5 from J, leaving 9 bases between them. CDR3 length equals 12 residues. Germline V gene lookup returns CDR1 MNHEY and CDR2 SMNVEV (reference sequence).

This clone was recorded only once. The gene calls are TRBV5-4 and TRBJ1-6; 9 positions agree with TRBD1. J gave up 10 bases and V 5 bases, and 13 bases lay outside the gene matches. Germline-derived CDR1 and CDR2 are SGHNT and YYREEE (reference sequence). This CDR3 is built from 16 residues. The CDR3 loop reads CASSPNAGQGGSPLHF. CDR3 DNA: TGTGCCAGCAGTCCCAACGCGGGACAGGGTGGATCACCCCTCCACTTT. The full variable domain, rest sourced from reference TRBV5-4 and TRBJ1-6, is ETGVTQSPTHLIKTRGQQVTLRCSSQSGHNTVSWYQQALGQGPQFIFQYYREEENGRGNFPPRFSGLQFPNYSSELNVNALELDDSALYLCASSPNAGQGGSPLHFGNGTRLTVT.

This chain uses TRBV30 with TRBJ2-1; 10 bases match TRBD2. V shed 0 bases and J 9 bases; nucleotides not matched to a gene: 8. The length of the CDR3 is 15 residues. Germline CDR1 reads GTSNPN; CDR2 reads SVGIG (reference sequence). CDR3 sequence: CAWSVIAGGGGEQFF. CDR3 bases: TGTGCCTGGAGTGTAATAGCGGGAGGAGGAGGTGAGCAGTTCTTC.

Only a few counts were recorded for this clone. V and J are TRBV3-1 (or the pseudogene TRBV3-2) and TRBJ1-2; no clear D gene. The germline V and J ends were trimmed by 1 base and 1 base, with 4 bases remaining between them. Germline V gives CDR1 LGHDT, CDR2 YNNKEL (reference sequence). The CDR3 spans 13 residues. CDR3: CASSQGINYGYTF. The CDR3 DNA reads TGTGCCAGCAGCCAAGGTATTAACTATGGCTACACCTTC.

The J gene is TRBJ2-1, the V gene TRBV19; 7 bases are a match to TRBD1. The V segment lost 3 bases and the J segment 0 bases; nucleotides outside the gene matches: 2. Germline CDR1 reads LNHDA; CDR2 reads SQIVND (reference sequence). The CDR3 runs 15 residues. Here the CDR3 reads CASSMTGSSYNEQFF. The CDR3 DNA is TGTGCCAGTAGTATGACAGGGAGCTCCTACAATGAGCAGTTCTTC.